Each of the 16 T cell receptor beta chains below was sequenced from the same sample in a study of blood T cell repertoires in COVID-19. Produced via immunoSEQ multiplex PCR; TCRdb's table is partial and in-frame only. The table has hundreds of thousands of clones, 85% to 90% seen once. Sequencing used peripheral blood. These receptors were obtained from a woman aged 25 to 39 with COVID-19, enrolled during active disease.

The V gene is TRBV2, the J gene TRBJ2-7; D remains unclear. The CDR3 spans 14 residues. The germline V and J ends were trimmed by 1 base and 5 bases, with 12 bases remaining between them. CDR1 is SNHLY, CDR2 FYNNEI, per germline. CDR3 protein: CASSEEQIGHEQYF. CDR3 bases: TGTGCCAGCAGTGAAGAACAGATCGGCCACGAGCAGTACTTC.

The rearrangement joins TRBV5-1 to TRBJ1-4; maybe TRBD1 (6 bases). CDR3 size: 16 residues. Per germline, CDR1 SGHRS and CDR2 YFSETQ. Trimming left V 0 bases short and J 0 bases short, with 9 bases between. CDR3 residues: CASSLGQGPTNEKLFF. In DNA, the CDR3 is TGCGCCAGCAGCTTGGGGCAGGGGCCAACTAATGAAAAACTGTTTTTT.

V is TRBV6-5 and J is TRBJ2-5, with TRBD1 as a possible D gene (6 bases). Trimming took off 7 bases at V and 7 bases at J, with 13 bases between the two ends. The CDR3 loop spans 12 amino acids. Germline V gives CDR1 MNHEY, CDR2 SVGAGI. CDR3 sequence: CASTQGSGTQYF. The CDR3 DNA reads as TGTGCCAGCACTCAGGGGTCAGGGACCCAGTACTTC.

The chain uses TRBV2 and TRBJ1-1, with TRBD1 as a possible D gene (6 bases). Germline assignment: CDR1 SNHLY and CDR2 FYNNEI. V dropped 5 bases and J dropped 9 bases, with 10 bases sitting between them. This CDR3 region has 11 residues. CDR3 in DNA: TGTGCCAGCAGTCTGGACAGCAAAGCTTTCTTT. As protein: CASSLDSKAFF. The full variable domain, its missing parts supplied by reference TRBV2 and TRBJ1-1, is EPEVTQTPSHQVTQMGQEVILRCVPISNHLYFYWYRQILGQKVEFLVSFYNNEISEKSEIFDDQFSVERPDGSNFTLKIRSTKLEDSAMYFCASSLDSKAFFGQGTRLTVV.

The rearrangement joins TRBV19 to TRBJ1-2; no clear D. V dropped 5 bases and J dropped 8 bases, with 12 bases sitting between them. This CDR3 is built from 12 residues. Germline V gene sequence: CDR1 LNHDA, CDR2 SQIVND (reference sequence). The CDR3 nucleotides read TGTGCCAGTAGTGCCCTACCGGGGGGCTACACCTTC. Protein product: CASSALPGGYTF. Full variable domain (rest looked up from reference TRBV19 and TRBJ1-2): DGGITQSPKYLFRKEGQNVTLSCEQNLNHDAMYWYRQDPGQGLRLIYYSQIVNDFQKGDIAEGYSVSREKKESFPLTVTSAQKNPTAFYLCASSALPGGYTFGSGTRLTVV.

This chain links TRBV9 with TRBJ2-2, with D unresolved. The V gene lost 3 bases and the J gene lost 6 bases, with 3 bases spanning the gap. Germline V CDR1 and CDR2: SGDLS, YYNGEE. This CDR3 region has 11 residues. The DNA of the CDR3 is TGTGCCAGCAGCGCTTCCGGGGAGCTGTTTTTT. Its translation is CASSASGELFF.

CDR3 coding DNA: TGTGCCAGCAGTTCGGGGGGGCAGCCCCAGCATTTT. Translated, it gives CASSSGGQPQHF. The J gene is TRBJ1-5, the V gene TRBV28; D is perhaps TRBD1 (5 bases). Per the germline V gene, CDR1 is MDHEN and CDR2 is SYDVKM. The V end lost 4 bases, the J end lost 7 bases, and 8 bases lay between the germline ends. The CDR3 loop spans 12 amino acids.

The rearrangement joins TRBV30 to TRBJ2-7; TRBD1 matches 9 bases. V trimming: 4 bases; J trimming: 2 bases; junction bases outside the gene matches: 3. The CDR3 is made up of 13 amino acids. The V gene's germline CDR1 is GTSNPN and CDR2 SVGIG (reference sequence). The CDR3 nucleotides are TGTGCCTGGACCGGACAGGGGCCCTACGAGCAGTACTTC. Translated, it gives CAWTGQGPYEQYF.

Comment on this clone: Other DNA sequences within the sample encode an identical CDR3. The chain links TRBV7-3 to TRBJ2-1; 7 bases match TRBD2. Germline V gene data show CDR1 as SGHTA and CDR2 as FQGTGA. The CDR3 spans 15 residues. Losses at the gene ends were 5 bases for V and 4 bases for J; bases not matched to a gene: 8. CDR3 DNA sequence: TGTGCCAGCAGCCCTGGACTAGGGTCGTACAATGAGCAGTTCTTC. It specifies CASSPGLGSYNEQFF.

The V call is TRBV5-6, the J call TRBJ2-5, with D tentatively TRBD1 (6 bases). The CDR3 length is 13 residues. The V end was cut by 4 bases, the J end by 5 bases, with 12 bases between. Germline V lookup: CDR1 SGHDT, CDR2 YYEEEE. CDR3: CASSRTQGETQYF. Written as DNA, the CDR3 is TGTGCCAGCAGCCGAACGCAGGGGGAGACCCAGTACTTC.

J is TRBJ1-6 and V is TRBV6-4; D perhaps matches TRBD1 (6 bases). Trimming stripped 5 bases from V and 7 bases from J, with 9 bases between. The germline CDR1 and CDR2 sequences are MRHNA and SNTAGT. This CDR3 comprises 13 residues. CDR3 nucleotides: TGTGCCAGCAGTCAACAGGGAAATTCACCCCTCCACTTT. It yields the protein CASSQQGNSPLHF.

The chain combines TRBV19 with TRBJ2-1, with TRBD2 matching over 12 bases. The CDR3 covers 14 residues. Per the germline V gene, CDR1 is LNHDA and CDR2 is SQIVND (reference sequence). Trimming took 9 bases from V and 6 from J; bases not matched to a gene: 6. This CDR3 is CASNLAGGPNEQFF. For the CDR3, the DNA is TGTGCCAGCAACCTAGCGGGGGGGCCCAATGAGCAGTTCTTC.

The chain uses TRBV6-4 and TRBJ1-2; 9 bases line up with TRBD1. The V gene end was trimmed by 7 bases and the J gene end by 1 base; junction bases not matched to a gene: 7. This CDR3 is built from 15 residues. CDR1 is MRHNA and CDR2 is SNTAGT in the germline V gene. This CDR3 reads CASKPGQGNNYGYTF. The DNA of the CDR3 is TGTGCCAGCAAACCGGGACAGGGTAATAACTATGGCTACACCTTC.

The rearrangement links TRBV28 to TRBJ1-2; the D is unclear. The CDR3 is 15 amino acids. The germline V gene has CDR1 MDHEN and CDR2 SYDVKM. The V and J ends lost 1 base and 0 bases respectively, with 9 bases between them. CDR3 sequence: CASSLYGGSNYGYTF. DNA for the CDR3: TGTGCCAGCAGTTTATATGGAGGGTCTAACTATGGCTACACCTTC.

J is TRBJ2-1 and V is TRBV7-2; D ambiguous. V dropped 1 base and J dropped 9 bases, with 7 bases sitting between them. In germline, CDR1 is SGHTA, CDR2 FQGNSA. CDR3 size: 12 residues. CDR3: CASSLVMAEQFF. The CDR3 coding sequence is TGTGCCAGCAGCTTAGTGATGGCTGAGCAGTTCTTC.

The chain carries TRBV4-1 and TRBJ2-2; TRBD1 matches 7 bases. The CDR3 extends over 17 amino acids. The trim removed 4 bases at V and 5 bases at J, leaving 13 bases unmatched. Germline V lookup: CDR1 MGHRA, CDR2 YSYEKL. Here the CDR3 reads CASSRTGQNRRTGELFF. CDR3 sequence (DNA): TGCGCCAGCAGCCGGACGGGACAGAACCGACGGACCGGGGAGCTGTTTTTT.